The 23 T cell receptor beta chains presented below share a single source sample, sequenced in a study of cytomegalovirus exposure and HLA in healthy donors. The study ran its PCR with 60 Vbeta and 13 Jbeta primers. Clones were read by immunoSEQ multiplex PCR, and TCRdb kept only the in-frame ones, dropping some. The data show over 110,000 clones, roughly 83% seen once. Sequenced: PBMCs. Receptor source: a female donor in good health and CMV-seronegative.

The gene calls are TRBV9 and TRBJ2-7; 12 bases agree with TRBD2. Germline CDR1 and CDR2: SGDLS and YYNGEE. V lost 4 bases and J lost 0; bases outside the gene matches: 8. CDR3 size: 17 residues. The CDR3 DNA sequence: TGTGCCAGCAGCATAGACCCGGGACTAGCGGGCTCCTACGAGCAGTACTTC. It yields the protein CASSIDPGLAGSYEQYF.

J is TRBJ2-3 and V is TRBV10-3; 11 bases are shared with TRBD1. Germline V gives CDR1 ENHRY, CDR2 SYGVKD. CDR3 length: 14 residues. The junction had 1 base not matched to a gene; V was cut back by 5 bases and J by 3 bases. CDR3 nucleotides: TGTGCCATCAGTAGGGACAGGGGGACAGATACGCAGTATTTT. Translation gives CAISRDRGTDTQYF.

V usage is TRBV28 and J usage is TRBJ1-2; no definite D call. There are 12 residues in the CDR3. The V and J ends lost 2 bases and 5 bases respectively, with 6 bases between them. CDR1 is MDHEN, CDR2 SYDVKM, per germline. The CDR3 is CASSLREYGYTF. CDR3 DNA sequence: TGTGCCAGCAGTTTAAGAGAATATGGCTACACCTTC.

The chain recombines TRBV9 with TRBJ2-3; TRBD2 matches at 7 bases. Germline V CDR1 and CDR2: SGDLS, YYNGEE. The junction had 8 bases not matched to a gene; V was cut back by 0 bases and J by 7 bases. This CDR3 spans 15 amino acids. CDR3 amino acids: CASSVEGGRGYTQYF. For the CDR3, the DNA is TGTGCCAGCAGCGTAGAGGGTGGGAGGGGCTATACGCAGTATTTT.

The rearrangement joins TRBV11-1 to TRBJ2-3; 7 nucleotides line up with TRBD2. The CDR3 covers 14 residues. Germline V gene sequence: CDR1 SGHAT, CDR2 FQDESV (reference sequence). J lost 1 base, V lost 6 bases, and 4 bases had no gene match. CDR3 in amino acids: CASRRGGGTDTQYF. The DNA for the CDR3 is TGTGCCAGCAGGCGGGGAGGGGGCACAGATACGCAGTATTTT.

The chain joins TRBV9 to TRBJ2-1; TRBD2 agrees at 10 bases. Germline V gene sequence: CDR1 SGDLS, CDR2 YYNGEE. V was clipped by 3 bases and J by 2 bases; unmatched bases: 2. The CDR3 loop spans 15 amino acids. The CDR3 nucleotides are TGTGCCAGCAGCGCCAGCGGGGGGGCCTACAATGAGCAGTTCTTC. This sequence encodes CASSASGGAYNEQFF.

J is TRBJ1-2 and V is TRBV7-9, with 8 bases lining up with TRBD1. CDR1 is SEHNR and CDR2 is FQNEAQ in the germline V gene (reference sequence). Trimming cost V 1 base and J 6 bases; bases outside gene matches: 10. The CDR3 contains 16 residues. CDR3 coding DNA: TGTGCCAGCAGCTTAGGTACTTCAGGGGGCGAGGATGGCTACACCTTC. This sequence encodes CASSLGTSGGEDGYTF. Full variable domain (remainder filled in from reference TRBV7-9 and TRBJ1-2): DTGVSQNPRHKITKRGQNVTFRCDPISEHNRLYWYRQTLGQGPEFLTYFQNEAQLEKSRLLSDRFSAERPKGSFSTLEIQRTEQGDSAMYLCASSLGTSGGEDGYTFGSGTRLTVV.

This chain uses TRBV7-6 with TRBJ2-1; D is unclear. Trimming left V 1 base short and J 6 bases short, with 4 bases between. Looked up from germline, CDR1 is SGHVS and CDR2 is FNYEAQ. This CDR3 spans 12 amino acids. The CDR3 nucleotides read TGTGCCAGCAGCTTAGGTAGCAATGAGCAGTTCTTC. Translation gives CASSLGSNEQFF.

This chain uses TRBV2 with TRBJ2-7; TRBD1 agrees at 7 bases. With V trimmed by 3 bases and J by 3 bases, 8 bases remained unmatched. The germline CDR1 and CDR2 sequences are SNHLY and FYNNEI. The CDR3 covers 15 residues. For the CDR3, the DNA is TGTGCCAGCAGTGATTCGGACAGGCTCGGCTACGAGCAGTACTTC. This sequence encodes CASSDSDRLGYEQYF.

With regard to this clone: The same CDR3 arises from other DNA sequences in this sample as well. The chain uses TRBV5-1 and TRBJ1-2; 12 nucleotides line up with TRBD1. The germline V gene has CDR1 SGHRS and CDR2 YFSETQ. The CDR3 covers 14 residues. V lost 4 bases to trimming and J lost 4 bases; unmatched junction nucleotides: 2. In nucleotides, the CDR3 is TGCGCCAGCAGCGAGGGACAGGGGGCCTATGGCTACACCTTC. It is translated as CASSEGQGAYGYTF.

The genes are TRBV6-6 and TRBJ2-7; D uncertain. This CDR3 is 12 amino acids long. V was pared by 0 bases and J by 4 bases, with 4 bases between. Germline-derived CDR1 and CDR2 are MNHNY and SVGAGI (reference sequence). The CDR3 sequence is CASSYSIYEQYF. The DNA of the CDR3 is TGTGCCAGCAGTTACTCCATTTACGAGCAGTACTTC.

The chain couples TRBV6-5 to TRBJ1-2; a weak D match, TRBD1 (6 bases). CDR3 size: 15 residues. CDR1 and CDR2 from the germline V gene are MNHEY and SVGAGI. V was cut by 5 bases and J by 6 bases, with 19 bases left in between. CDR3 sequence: CASSPQRDRTDGYTF. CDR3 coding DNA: TGTGCCAGCAGTCCCCAAAGAGACAGGACGGATGGCTACACCTTC.

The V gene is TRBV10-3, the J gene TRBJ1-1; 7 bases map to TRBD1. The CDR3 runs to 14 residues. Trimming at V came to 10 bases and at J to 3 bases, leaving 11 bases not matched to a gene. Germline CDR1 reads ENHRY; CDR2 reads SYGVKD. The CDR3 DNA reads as TGTGCCACCAGATACAGGGGAATCGACACTGAAGCTTTCTTT. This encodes CATRYRGIDTEAFF.

The CDR3 loop reads CASSEQPGGGTEAFF. CDR3 nucleotides: TGTGCCAGCAGTGAACAGCCTGGGGGGGGGACTGAAGCTTTCTTT. V usage is TRBV6-4 and J usage is TRBJ1-1, with a possible D match to TRBD1 (5 bases). With 3 bases removed from V and 5 bases from J, the gap between germline ends came to 16 bases. In germline, CDR1 is MRHNA, CDR2 SNTAGT. The CDR3 contains 15 residues.

CDR3 in DNA: TGTGCCAGCAGCCCCCTATTCACTGAAGCTTTCTTT. Translated: CASSPLFTEAFF. V and J are TRBV2 and TRBJ1-1; D call uncertain. This CDR3 is 12 amino acids long. The ends were cut back, 6 bases at V and 4 bases at J, with 9 bases in the middle. Germline loops: CDR1 SNHLY, CDR2 FYNNEI.

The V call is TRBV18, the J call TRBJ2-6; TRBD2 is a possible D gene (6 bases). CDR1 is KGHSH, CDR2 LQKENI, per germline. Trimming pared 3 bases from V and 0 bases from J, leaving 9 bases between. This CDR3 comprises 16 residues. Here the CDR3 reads CASSPGLSSGANVLTF. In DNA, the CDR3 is TGTGCCAGCTCACCGGGACTTTCCTCTGGGGCCAACGTCCTGACTTTC.

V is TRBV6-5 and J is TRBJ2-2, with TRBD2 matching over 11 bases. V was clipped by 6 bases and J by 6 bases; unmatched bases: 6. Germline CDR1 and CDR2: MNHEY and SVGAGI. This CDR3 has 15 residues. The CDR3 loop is CASSTIAGGPGELFF. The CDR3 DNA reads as TGTGCCAGCAGCACTATAGCGGGGGGGCCCGGGGAGCTGTTTTTT.

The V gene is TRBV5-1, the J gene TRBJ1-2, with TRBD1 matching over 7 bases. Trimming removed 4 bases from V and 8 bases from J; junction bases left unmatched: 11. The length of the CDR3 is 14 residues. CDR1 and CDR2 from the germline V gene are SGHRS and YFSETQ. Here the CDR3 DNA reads TGCGCCAGCAGCCTCAACTCGGGACAGAAAGGCTACACCTTC. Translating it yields CASSLNSGQKGYTF.

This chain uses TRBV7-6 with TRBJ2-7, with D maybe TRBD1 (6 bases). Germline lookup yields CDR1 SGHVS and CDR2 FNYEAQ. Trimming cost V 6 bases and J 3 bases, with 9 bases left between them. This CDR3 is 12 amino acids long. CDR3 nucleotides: TGTGCCAGCAGTAAAGGGGGCTACGAGCAGTACTTC. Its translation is CASSKGGYEQYF.

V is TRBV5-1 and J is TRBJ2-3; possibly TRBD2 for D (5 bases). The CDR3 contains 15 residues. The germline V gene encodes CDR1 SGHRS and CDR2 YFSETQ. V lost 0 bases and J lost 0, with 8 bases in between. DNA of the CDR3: TGCGCCAGCAGCTTGGGCGGACTGAGCACAGATACGCAGTATTTT. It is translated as CASSLGGLSTDTQYF. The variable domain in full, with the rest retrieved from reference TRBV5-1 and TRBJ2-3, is KAGVTQTPRYLIKTRGQQVTLSCSPISGHRSVSWYQQTPGQGLQFLFEYFSETQRNKGNFPGRFSGRQFSNSRSEMNVSTLELGDSALYLCASSLGGLSTDTQYFGPGTRLTVL.

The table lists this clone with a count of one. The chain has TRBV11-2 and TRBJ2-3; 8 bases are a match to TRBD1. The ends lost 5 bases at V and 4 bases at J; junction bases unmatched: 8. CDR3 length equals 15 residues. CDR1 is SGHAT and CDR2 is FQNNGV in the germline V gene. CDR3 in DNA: TGTGCCAGCAGCCGACAGGGGTTCCAGGCAGATACGCAGTATTTT. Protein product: CASSRQGFQADTQYF.

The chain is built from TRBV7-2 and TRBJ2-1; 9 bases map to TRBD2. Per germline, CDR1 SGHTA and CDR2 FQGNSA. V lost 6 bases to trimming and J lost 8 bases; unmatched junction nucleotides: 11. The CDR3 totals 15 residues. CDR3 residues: CASSGGAGGPYEQFF. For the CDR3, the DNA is TGTGCCAGCAGTGGGGGGGCGGGAGGGCCCTATGAGCAGTTCTTC.

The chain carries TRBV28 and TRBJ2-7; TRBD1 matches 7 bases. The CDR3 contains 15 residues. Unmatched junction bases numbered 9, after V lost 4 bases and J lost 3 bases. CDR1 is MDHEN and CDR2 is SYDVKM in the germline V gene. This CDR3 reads CASSSRAGGNYEQYF. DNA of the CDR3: TGTGCCAGCAGTTCCCGGGCAGGGGGAAACTACGAGCAGTACTTC.